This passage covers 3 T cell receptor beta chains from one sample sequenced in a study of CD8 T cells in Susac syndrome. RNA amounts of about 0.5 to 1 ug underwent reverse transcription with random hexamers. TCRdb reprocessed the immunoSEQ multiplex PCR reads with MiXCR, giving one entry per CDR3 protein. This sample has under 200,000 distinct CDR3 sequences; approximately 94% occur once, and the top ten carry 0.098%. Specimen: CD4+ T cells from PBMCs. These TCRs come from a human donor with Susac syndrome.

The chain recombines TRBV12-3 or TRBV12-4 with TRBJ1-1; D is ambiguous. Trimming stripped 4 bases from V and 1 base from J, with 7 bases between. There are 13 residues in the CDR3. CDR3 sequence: CASSSPANTEAFF. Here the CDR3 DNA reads TGTGCCAGCAGTTCCCCAGCGAACACTGAAGCTTTCTTT.

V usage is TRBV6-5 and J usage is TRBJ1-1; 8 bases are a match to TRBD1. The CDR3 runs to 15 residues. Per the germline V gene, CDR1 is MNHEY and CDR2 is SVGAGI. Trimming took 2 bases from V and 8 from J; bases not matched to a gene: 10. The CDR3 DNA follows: TGTGCCAGCAGTTACCCCAGGGGGCAAAAGATGGAAGCTTTCTTT. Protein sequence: CASSYPRGQKMEAFF.

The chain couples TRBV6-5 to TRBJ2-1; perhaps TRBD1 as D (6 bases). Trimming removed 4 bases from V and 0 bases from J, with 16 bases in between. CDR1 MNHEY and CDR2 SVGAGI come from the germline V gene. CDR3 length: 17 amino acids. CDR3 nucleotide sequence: TGTGCCAGCAGTTTTCGGTCGAGGGGGAGCTCCTACAATGAGCAGTTCTTC. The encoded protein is CASSFRSRGSSYNEQFF.